What follows are 21 T cell receptor beta chains derived from one specimen sequenced in a study of cytomegalovirus exposure and HLA in healthy donors. Data came from immunoSEQ multiplex PCR; TCRdb stores just in-frame clones and leaves some out. The sample has more than 45,000 clones, around 94% seen once; the top ten hold 2% to 2.5%. Sequencing used PBMCs. All receptors derive from a man between 18 and 29 years old in good health and CMV-seronegative.

The chain links TRBV6-5 to TRBJ2-7; D possibly corresponds to TRBD1 (5 bases). Germline lookup yields CDR1 MNHEY and CDR2 SVGAGI. Trimming shortened V by 7 bases and J by 7 bases, and 17 bases separated the two germline ends. There are 13 residues in the CDR3. CDR3 bases: TGTGCCAGCAATAGTGGGGCAGGTCAAGAGCAGTACTTC. Encoded protein: CASNSGAGQEQYF.

This chain links TRBV5-6 with TRBJ1-2; 8 bases line up with TRBD1. Germline V gene sequence: CDR1 SGHDT, CDR2 YYEEEE. The CDR3 is 14 residues long. V was pared by 3 bases and J by 4 bases, with 5 bases of the junction left unmatched. DNA of the CDR3: TGTGCCAGCAGCTATCAGGGGGCGGGCTATGGCTACACCTTC. Residues: CASSYQGAGYGYTF. The full variable domain, with the rest looked up from reference TRBV5-6 and TRBJ1-2, is DAGVTQSPTHLIKTRGQQVTLRCSPKSGHDTVSWYQQALGQGPQFIFQYYEEEERQRGNFPDRFSGHQFPNYSSELNVNALLLGDSALYLCASSYQGAGYGYTFGSGTRLTVV.

CDR3 in amino acids: CASRQGISYEQYF. The CDR3 bases are TGTGCCAGCAGACAGGGAATCTCCTACGAGCAGTACTTC. The rearrangement joins TRBV5-6 to TRBJ2-7, with D perhaps matching TRBD1 (6 bases). The CDR3 has 13 amino acids. The V and J ends lost 5 bases and 0 bases respectively, with 9 bases between them. Germline CDR1 and CDR2: SGHDT and YYEEEE.

The CDR3 coding sequence is TGCAGCGTTGAAAAGGGTCTAGCAAGAGATACGCAGTATTTT. Amino acid sequence: CSVEKGLARDTQYF. The chain uses TRBV29-1 and TRBJ2-3, with D possibly being TRBD2 (5 bases). The CDR3 consists of 14 residues. V lost 2 bases to trimming and J lost 5 bases, with 14 bases between them. Germline assignment: CDR1 SQVTM and CDR2 ANQGSEA.

The genes are TRBV27 and TRBJ2-1; a possible D gene is TRBD2 (5 bases). V gave up 1 base and J gave up 4 bases, with 11 bases separating them. Germline CDR1 and CDR2: MNHEY and SMNVEV (reference sequence). The CDR3 contains 15 residues. The CDR3 DNA is TGTGCCAGCAGTTTATACGGGGTCCCTTACAATGAGCAGTTCTTC. As protein: CASSLYGVPYNEQFF.

This clone showed up just a few times. This chain uses TRBV9 with TRBJ1-2; 9 bases fit TRBD1. Trimming at V came to 5 bases and at J to 5 bases, leaving 4 bases not matched to a gene. The CDR3 sequence is 13 residues long. Per germline, CDR1 SGDLS and CDR2 YYNGEE. Here the CDR3 reads CASSPGTGYGYTF. The CDR3 DNA is TGTGCCAGCAGTCCCGGGACAGGGTATGGCTACACCTTC.

This clone is a singleton in its sample. The CDR3 coding sequence is TGTGCCAGCAGCCCGGTGGGGGGGATAGGCACTGAAGCTTTCTTT. It is translated as CASSPVGGIGTEAFF. This chain uses TRBV11-2 with TRBJ1-1, with D maybe TRBD1 (5 bases). V was pared by 5 bases and J by 4 bases, with 17 bases between. The CDR3 extends over 15 amino acids. CDR1 is SGHAT, CDR2 FQNNGV, per germline.

A single count supports this clone. The chain is built from TRBV6-1 and TRBJ2-7, with TRBD2 matching 13 bases. There are 14 residues in the CDR3. The germline gives CDR1 MNHNS, CDR2 SASEGT. V shed 6 bases and J 3 bases; nucleotides not matched to a gene: 2. The CDR3 reads CASSGLAGVYEQYF. The CDR3 coding sequence is TGTGCCAGCAGCGGACTAGCGGGAGTCTACGAGCAGTACTTC.

V is TRBV7-2 and J is TRBJ2-7; D is perhaps TRBD2 (6 bases). V was clipped by 5 bases and J by 3 bases, with 11 bases between them. The CDR3 covers 13 residues. Germline V gene data show CDR1 as SGHTA and CDR2 as FQGNSA. The CDR3 DNA sequence: TGTGCCAGCAGCCCGACGACTAGCTACGAGCAGTACTTC. It is translated as CASSPTTSYEQYF. Combining the CDR3 with reference TRBV7-2 and TRBJ2-7 gives the whole variable domain GAGVSQSPSNKVTEKGKDVELRCDPISGHTALYWYRQSLGQGLEFLIYFQGNSAPDKSGLPSDRFSAERTGGSVSTLTIQRTQQEDSAVYLCASSPTTSYEQYFGPGTRLTVT.

The rearrangement links TRBV6-5 to TRBJ2-1; TRBD2 agrees at 9 bases. In germline, CDR1 is MNHEY, CDR2 SVGAGI. The CDR3 has 15 residues. The V segment lost 4 bases and the J segment 2 bases; nucleotides outside the gene matches: 3. In DNA form, the CDR3 reads TGTGCCAGCAGTTTAGCGGGAGCTCCCTACAATGAGCAGTTCTTC. This gives the protein CASSLAGAPYNEQFF.

The rearrangement links TRBV29-1 to TRBJ2-3; TRBD2 matches at 10 bases. J was trimmed by 6 bases and V by 1 base; bases with no gene match: 13. The CDR3 covers 17 residues. Germline CDR1 is SQVTM and CDR2 is ANQGSEA. This chain's CDR3 is CSVEGGDGTSEVDTQYF. The DNA for the CDR3 is TGCAGCGTTGAAGGGGGGGACGGGACTAGCGAGGTCGATACGCAGTATTTT.

The chain carries TRBV6-1 and TRBJ2-7; 9 bases line up with TRBD2. Germline CDR1 is MNHNS and CDR2 is SASEGT. V was pared by 4 bases and J by 3 bases, with 10 bases of the junction left unmatched. CDR3 length equals 16 residues. The CDR3 sequence: CASSASTGTSNYEQYF. The DNA for the CDR3 is TGTGCCAGCAGTGCATCAACCGGGACTAGCAACTACGAGCAGTACTTC.

The chain combines TRBV5-8 with TRBJ2-3; possibly TRBD1 for D (6 bases). The V end was cut by 1 base, the J end by 6 bases, with 9 bases between. The CDR3 spans 13 residues. Germline values: CDR1 SGHTS, CDR2 YDEGEE. The DNA for the CDR3 is TGTGCCAGCAGCTTGAGGGGGATGGATACGCAGTATTTT. Its translation: CASSLRGMDTQYF.

The chain carries TRBV10-3 and TRBJ2-3; 7 bases line up with TRBD1. The germline V gene has CDR1 ENHRY and CDR2 SYGVKD. The CDR3 loop spans 15 amino acids. The trim removed 0 bases at V and 1 base at J, leaving 1 base unmatched. Written as DNA, the CDR3 is TGTGCCATCAGTGAGTCGGGACAGCGCACAGATACGCAGTATTTT. Translating gives CAISESGQRTDTQYF.

The V gene is TRBV23-1, the J gene TRBJ1-5; 7 positions match TRBD1. TRBV23-1 is an ORF; its function is uncertain. V dropped 6 bases and J dropped 1; count of bases not matched to a gene: 12. The CDR3 is 17 amino acids. The CDR3 protein is CASSLPGRGVSNQPQHF. Written as DNA, the CDR3 is TGCGCCAGCAGCCTACCGGGCAGGGGGGTGAGCAATCAGCCCCAGCATTTT.

The rearrangement joins TRBV28 to TRBJ2-7, with 7 positions matching TRBD1. Trimming removed 3 bases from V and 0 bases from J; junction bases left unmatched: 14. CDR1 MDHEN and CDR2 SYDVKM come from the germline V gene. The CDR3 has 18 residues. The CDR3 reads CASSFRPWTGTSSYEQYF. DNA for the CDR3: TGTGCCAGCAGTTTTAGGCCCTGGACAGGAACAAGCTCCTACGAGCAGTACTTC.

V gene TRBV29-1 combines with J gene TRBJ1-1; 8 bases line up with TRBD1. The CDR3 sequence is 13 residues long. The germline gives CDR1 SQVTM, CDR2 ANQGSEA. After removal of 7 bases from V and 3 bases from J, the junction contained 7 bases not matched to a gene. Here the CDR3 reads CSAPGQDYTEAFF. The CDR3 coding sequence is TGCAGCGCACCGGGACAGGACTACACTGAAGCTTTCTTT.

The V and J genes are TRBV10-2 and TRBJ2-3; D gene unclear. V was trimmed by 7 bases and J by 1 base, leaving 12 bases between them. Germline values: CDR1 WSHSY, CDR2 SAAADI. This CDR3 is 14 amino acids long. The CDR3 here is CASTVVARTDTQYF. The DNA of the CDR3 is TGCGCCAGCACGGTGGTAGCCCGCACAGATACGCAGTATTTT.

This chain uses TRBV7-9 with TRBJ2-5, with TRBD2 as a possible D gene (5 bases). Trimming cost V 0 bases and J 2 bases, with 10 bases left between them. The CDR3 contains 15 residues. CDR1 and CDR2 from the germline V gene are SEHNR and FQNEAQ (reference sequence). CDR3 loop: CASSLALADQETQYF. The CDR3 DNA follows: TGTGCCAGCAGCTTAGCGCTAGCTGATCAAGAGACCCAGTACTTC.

The rearrangement uses TRBV7-2 and TRBJ2-7; D is possibly TRBD1 (6 bases). Germline CDR1 reads SGHTA; CDR2 reads FQGNSA. The CDR3 is 16 amino acids. V was clipped by 5 bases and J by 0 bases, with 17 bases between them. CDR3 DNA: TGTGCCAGCAGCCCCCCCGGGACAAAAAGCTCCTACGAGCAGTACTTC. Translated: CASSPPGTKSSYEQYF.

The rearrangement joins TRBV30 to TRBJ2-7, with 9 nucleotides matching TRBD2. The V gene's germline CDR1 is GTSNPN and CDR2 SVGIG (reference sequence). The CDR3 totals 15 residues. Trimming cost V 2 bases and J 2 bases; bases outside gene matches: 7. The CDR3 loop is CAWSSGGGRAYEQYF. The CDR3, as DNA: TGTGCCTGGAGTAGTGGTGGCGGGAGGGCCTACGAGCAGTACTTC.